This TCR beta chain appears in the sequencing data of a study of lymphopenia after photon versus proton radiotherapy. Findings and limits, study-wide: Proton therapy kept repertoires fairly stable, unlike photons, which gained effector/memory cells. Oligoclonal CD8+ Temra expansion after nadir drove photon patients' diversity drop.

Repertoires were generated with immunoSEQ multiplex PCR, while TCRdb's copy carries only in-frame clones and drops some. Of approximately 47,000 clones listed, 85% were seen once; the top ten hold approximately 2.1%. About this clone: Its antigen is not identified.

This CDR3 has 10 amino acids. CDR1 MDHEN and CDR2 SYDVKM come from the germline V gene. V was clipped by 10 bases and J by 11 bases, with 15 bases between them. Sequences were derived from peripheral blood, sampled from a patient treated with photon-based radiotherapy. The source is a middle-aged man with gastric cancer. The V call is TRBV28, the J call TRBJ2-7; TRBD1 is a possible D gene (7 bases). The CDR3 bases are TGTGCCACCCTAGGGGGCGGGGAGTACTTC. Its protein product is CATLGGGEYF.